This T cell receptor beta chain was sequenced during a study of blood T cells in healthy people across ages. Study-level findings and limits: As age increased, TCR beta diversity per million T cells fell in a roughly linear fashion.

The CDR3 totals 18 residues. V trimming: 2 bases; J trimming: 1 base; junction bases outside the gene matches: 13. The germline V gene has CDR1 SGHDN and CDR2 FVKESK. A J-beta primer mix and a sample-barcoded 5' primer were used in a second PCR of about 7 to 12 cycles. TCRdb analysed the 5' RACE reads with MiXCR anew, one entry per CDR3 protein. The sample records about 1,500,000 distinct CDR3 sequences, 28% being singletons. Notes on this clonotype: What it binds is unknown.

The sequence was collected from a woman aged 30 to 39 in good health. The sample consisted of blood. The V gene is TRBV14, the J gene TRBJ1-1, with TRBD1 identical over 7 bases. The CDR3: CASSQKRGIGQANTEAFF. CDR3 DNA: TGTGCCAGCAGCCAAAAAAGAGGGATCGGACAGGCGAACACTGAAGCTTTCTTT. Together with reference TRBV14 and TRBJ1-1, the CDR3 gives the full variable domain: EAGVTQFPSHSVIEKGQTVTLRCDPISGHDNLYWYRRVMGKEIKFLLHFVKESKQDESGMPNNRFLAERTGGTYSTLKVQPAELEDSGVYFCASSQKRGIGQANTEAFFGQGTRLTVV.